Each of the 3 T cell receptor beta chains below was sequenced from the same sample in a study of blood T cell repertoires in COVID-19. Measured with immunoSEQ multiplex PCR; TCRdb has only the in-frame clones, and not every one. Of approximately 340,000 clones in the sample, approximately 90% were seen once. The sample was PBMCs or T cells enriched from blood (not recorded which). The receptor source for this set is a woman in her thirties or forties who had been exposed to COVID-19.

V and J are TRBV27 and TRBJ2-2; D is perhaps TRBD1 (6 bases). V was clipped by 5 bases and J by 10 bases, with 17 bases between them. The germline CDR1 and CDR2 sequences are MNHEY and SMNVEV (reference sequence). This CDR3 comprises 14 residues. In nucleotides, the CDR3 is TGTGCCAGCAGTCCAACCTGGGGGCGATCGGAGCTGTTTTTT. Amino acid sequence: CASSPTWGRSELFF.

The chain is built from TRBV12-5 and TRBJ1-2, with a possible D match to TRBD1 (5 bases). Between the trimmed V and J ends, which lost 4 bases and 8 bases, there was a span of 14 bases. This CDR3 is 13 amino acids long. Germline V gives CDR1 LGHNT, CDR2 FRNRAP. CDR3 amino acids: CASGSPGYGGYTF. CDR3 coding DNA: TGTGCTAGTGGTTCCCCAGGGTATGGAGGCTACACCTTC.

This clone was counted only a few times. DNA of the CDR3: TGTGCCTCGACCCCGTTCACAGGGAACTATGGCTACACCTTC. Protein: CASTPFTGNYGYTF. The chain links TRBV19 to TRBJ1-2, with a possible D match to TRBD1 (6 bases). The germline V gene encodes CDR1 LNHDA and CDR2 SQIVND (reference sequence). The CDR3 is 14 amino acids. The V gene lost 11 bases and the J gene lost 2 bases, with 18 bases spanning the gap.